The entry that follows covers one TCR beta chain sequence. The TCR beta profiling, which covered VDJ combination and CDR3 sequence, was carried out using genomic DNA as the template. TCRdb itself ran the reads through MiXCR, one entry per CDR3 protein. The data show 400,000 to 600,000 distinct CDR3 sequences, approximately 33% seen once. The record originates from a study of CD8+CD57+ T cells in acquired aplastic anemia. Looking at the study overall: The DNA of sorted CD4+ and CD8+ cells averaged approximately 3.3 ug.

Individuals selected for sequencing had exhibited CD8+CD57+ cell expansion on flow cytometry. Germline V CDR1 and CDR2: ENHRY, SYGVKD. The CDR3 is 16 amino acids. The germline V and J ends were trimmed by 10 bases and 3 bases, with 25 bases remaining between them. This chain connects TRBV10-3 to TRBJ2-7; TRBD1 might be the D (6 bases). Material for sequencing was sorted CD4+, CD8+, or CD8+CD57+ T cells (not recorded which) from PBMCs. The TCR originated in a human donor with aplastic anemia. The DNA for the CDR3 is TGTGCCACGCTGAGAGACCCCGGGACACCGTTCTACGAGCAGTACTTC. This gives the protein CATLRDPGTPFYEQYF.